A selection of T cell receptor beta chains follows, all from one sample in a study of regulatory T cells in long-lasting Graves disease. MiXCR, run by TCRdb on the multiplex PCR reads, gives a single entry per CDR3 protein. The sample has a few hundred thousand distinct CDR3 sequences; roughly 17% are singletons. These records were also assigned to another study, of T cells in Graves' hyperthyroidism and ophthalmopathy.

Sequences were derived from peripheral blood mononuclear cells (PBMCs), sampled at new diagnosis, from a patient treated with antithyroid drugs. These receptors were collected from a man aged 40-49 years with Graves disease. CDR3s include the opening cysteine and the closing phenylalanine or tryptophan. The D gene is left open where the match is weak. The size entry is marked missing in some rows and otherwise reads once, few, many or a size class.

J gene	V gene	D gene	CDR3 length	clone size	CDR3 protein	CDR3 DNA
TRBJ2-1	TRBV11-3	NA	12	many	CASSSRRTEQFF	TGTGCCAGCAGCTCGAGAAGGACTGAGCAGTTCTTC
TRBJ2-1	TRBV5-1	NA	14	few	CASSLVPGPNEQFF	TGCGCCAGCAGCTTGGTGCCAGGTCCGAATGAGCAGTTCTTC
TRBJ2-7	TRBV20-1	NA	16	NA	CSARGAPGASFDEQYF	TGCAGTGCTAGGGGGGCCCCGGGGGCCTCGTTCGACGAGCAGTACTTC
TRBJ2-2	TRBV29-1	NA	12	NA	CSVQGVTGELFF	TGCAGCGTGCAAGGCGTGACCGGGGAGCTGTTTTTT
TRBJ2-3	TRBV20-1	NA	13	NA	CSVGSVGPDTQYF	TGCAGTGTCGGTAGCGTGGGACCAGATACGCAGTATTTT
TRBJ1-6	TRBV11-2	TRBD1	12	few	CASSSGGSPLHF	TGTGCCAGCAGCTCAGGGGGCTCACCCCTCCACTTT
TRBJ2-7	TRBV28	NA	15	NA	CASSLPGATSYEQYF	TGTGCCAGCAGTTTACCAGGGGCGACCTCCTACGAGCAGTACTTC
TRBJ1-2	TRBV6-2/TRBV6-3	NA	15	many	CASSYYPRQGYGYTF	TGTGCCAGCAGTTACTACCCCCGCCAGGGTTATGGCTACACCTTC
TRBJ2-1	TRBV9	NA	14	NA	CASAPGSAVNEQFF	TGTGCCAGCGCGCCAGGCTCAGCAGTAAATGAGCAGTTCTTC
TRBJ2-3	TRBV11-1	NA	15	NA	CASTDRLASTDTQYF	TGTGCCAGCACCGATCGGCTGGCAAGCACAGATACGCAGTATTTT
TRBJ1-2	TRBV20-1	NA	14	few	CSAQRAGVGYGYTF	TGCAGTGCTCAGAGGGCAGGGGTGGGCTATGGCTACACCTTC
TRBJ2-5	TRBV13	NA	13	many	CASSRDSGETQYF	TGTGCCAGCAGCCGGGACAGCGGGGAGACCCAGTACTTC
TRBJ2-3	TRBV12-5	NA	13	NA	CASGFGGTDTQYF	TGTGCTAGTGGTTTCGGTGGCACAGATACGCAGTATTTT
TRBJ1-4	TRBV5-4	NA	13	NA	CATGGTTNEKLFF	TGTGCCACGGGGGGCACAACTAATGAAAAACTGTTTTTT
TRBJ2-1	TRBV2	TRBD2	19	many	CASRGWRGTSGGRGDEQFF	TGTGCCAGCAGGGGATGGAGAGGGACTAGCGGGGGGCGAGGCGATGAGCAGTTCTTC
TRBJ2-4	TRBV4-3	NA	15	many	CASSQETGGGNIQYF	TGCGCCAGCAGCCAAGAGACAGGAGGAGGAAACATTCAGTACTTC
TRBJ1-4	TRBV27	NA	19	many	CASSNTRGPYRTSNEKLFF	TGTGCCAGCAGCAATACTAGGGGACCTTATAGAACAAGCAATGAAAAACTGTTTTTT
TRBJ1-2	TRBV5-1	TRBD1	14	many	CASSSGQGADGYTF	TGCGCCAGCAGCTCGGGACAGGGGGCGGATGGCTACACCTTC
TRBJ2-5	TRBV9	NA	14	many	CASSVSVGQETQYF	TGTGCCAGCAGCGTATCAGTAGGACAAGAGACCCAGTACTTC
TRBJ2-7	TRBV7-3	TRBD1	13	many	CASSQLGGSEQYF	TGTGCCAGCAGCCAACTAGGGGGCTCCGAGCAGTACTTC
TRBJ2-7	TRBV20-1	TRBD2	15	NA	CSAFPPGLAIGEQYF	TGCAGTGCCTTCCCTCCGGGACTAGCGATTGGGGAGCAGTACTTC
TRBJ1-5	TRBV7-2	NA	13	NA	CASSGKGGQPQHF	TGTGCCAGCAGTGGGAAGGGGGGTCAGCCCCAGCATTTT
TRBJ1-6	TRBV5-1	NA	16	NA	CASSLGTDTINSPLHF	TGCGCCAGCAGCTTGGGGACAGATACAATTAATTCACCCCTCCACTTT
TRBJ2-7	TRBV6-2/TRBV6-3	NA	11	many	CASRKNHEQYF	TGTGCCAGCAGAAAGAACCACGAGCAGTACTTC
TRBJ1-4	TRBV28	NA	15	many	CASSSAGASEEKLFF	TGTGCCAGCAGTTCCGCCGGGGCAAGCGAAGAAAAACTGTTTTTT
TRBJ2-3	TRBV11-3	TRBD2	16	NA	CASSYMRGGVSDTQYF	TGTGCCAGCAGCTATATGCGCGGGGGGGTTTCGGATACGCAGTATTTT
TRBJ2-3	TRBV9	NA	16	many	CASSVVWGGATDTQYF	TGTGCCAGCAGCGTAGTATGGGGGGGGGCAACAGATACGCAGTATTTT
TRBJ2-1	TRBV14	TRBD1	16	few	CASSQVQGGAGNEQFF	TGTGCCAGCAGCCAAGTTCAAGGGGGCGCGGGTAATGAGCAGTTCTTC
TRBJ2-3	TRBV29-1	NA	13	few	CSVDRAVADTQYF	TGCAGCGTTGACAGGGCGGTGGCAGATACGCAGTATTTT
TRBJ1-5	TRBV28	TRBD1	16	many	CASSRQVPQGDQPQHF	TGTGCCAGCAGTCGACAGGTGCCGCAGGGGGATCAGCCCCAGCATTTT